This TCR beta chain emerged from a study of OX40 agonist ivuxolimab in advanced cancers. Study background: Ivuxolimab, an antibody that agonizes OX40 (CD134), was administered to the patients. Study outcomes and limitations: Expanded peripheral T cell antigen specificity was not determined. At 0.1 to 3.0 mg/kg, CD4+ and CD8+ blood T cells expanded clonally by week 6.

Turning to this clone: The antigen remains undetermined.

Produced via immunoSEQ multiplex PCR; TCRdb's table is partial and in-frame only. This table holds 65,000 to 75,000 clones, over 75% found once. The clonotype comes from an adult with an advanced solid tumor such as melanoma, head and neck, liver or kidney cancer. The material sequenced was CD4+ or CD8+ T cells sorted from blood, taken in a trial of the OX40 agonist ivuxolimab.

CDR3 DNA sequence: TGTGCCATCAGCGGCGGGTCAGGAACGAGTCATGGCTACACCTTC. Amino acid sequence: CAISGGSGTSHGYTF. J is TRBJ1-2 and V is TRBV10-3; D is uncertain. This CDR3 has 15 residues. Germline CDR1 and CDR2: ENHRY and SYGVKD. V was shortened by 6 bases and J by 6 bases, with 20 bases between the two germline ends.